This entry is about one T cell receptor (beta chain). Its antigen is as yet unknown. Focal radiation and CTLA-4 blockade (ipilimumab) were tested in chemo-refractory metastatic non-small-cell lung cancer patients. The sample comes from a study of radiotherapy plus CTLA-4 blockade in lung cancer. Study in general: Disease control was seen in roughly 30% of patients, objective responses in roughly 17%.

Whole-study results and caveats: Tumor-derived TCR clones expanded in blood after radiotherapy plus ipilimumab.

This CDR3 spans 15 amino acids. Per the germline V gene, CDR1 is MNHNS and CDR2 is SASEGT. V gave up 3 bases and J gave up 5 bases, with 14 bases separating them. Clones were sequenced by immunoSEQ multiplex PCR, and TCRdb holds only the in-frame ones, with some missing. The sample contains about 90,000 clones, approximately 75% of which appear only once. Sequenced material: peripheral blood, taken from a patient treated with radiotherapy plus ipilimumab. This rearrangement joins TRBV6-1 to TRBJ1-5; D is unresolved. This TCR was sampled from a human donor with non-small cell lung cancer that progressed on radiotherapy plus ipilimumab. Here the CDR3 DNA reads TGTGCCAGCAGTGATCTGTTGTCGAGTGATCAGCCCCAGCATTTT. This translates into CASSDLLSSDQPQHF.